This TCR beta chain was sequenced during a study of healthy donors' naive CD4 and CD8 T cells. Study details: A new alpha primer set targeted every functional IMGT alpha variant.

TCR libraries were built from 500 to 550 ng of total RNA by linear amplification. One entry per CDR3 protein, called by TCRdb with MiXCR from the reads. This table holds 180,000 or so distinct CDR3 sequences, 74% found once. This CDR3 contains 16 residues. Germline CDR1 is LNHDA and CDR2 is SQIVND (reference sequence). Losses at the gene ends were 4 bases for V and 0 bases for J; bases not matched to a gene: 5. With regard to this clonotype: Its antigen remains unknown.

Study-level findings and limits: Chains were not paired, since alpha and beta were sequenced in bulk. Most V and J genes were reportedly biased between naive CD4+ and CD8+ cells.

The TCR comes from a pool of human donors in good health; the sample pools cells from several healthy donors. Sequences were obtained from naive CD4+ and CD8+ T cells sorted from blood, pooled from several donors. The chain couples TRBV19 to TRBJ1-5, with 8 bases that match TRBD1. The CDR3 nucleotides read TGTGCCAGTAGTACCGGGGACAGGACTAGCAATCAGCCCCAGCATTTT. Encoded protein: CASSTGDRTSNQPQHF.